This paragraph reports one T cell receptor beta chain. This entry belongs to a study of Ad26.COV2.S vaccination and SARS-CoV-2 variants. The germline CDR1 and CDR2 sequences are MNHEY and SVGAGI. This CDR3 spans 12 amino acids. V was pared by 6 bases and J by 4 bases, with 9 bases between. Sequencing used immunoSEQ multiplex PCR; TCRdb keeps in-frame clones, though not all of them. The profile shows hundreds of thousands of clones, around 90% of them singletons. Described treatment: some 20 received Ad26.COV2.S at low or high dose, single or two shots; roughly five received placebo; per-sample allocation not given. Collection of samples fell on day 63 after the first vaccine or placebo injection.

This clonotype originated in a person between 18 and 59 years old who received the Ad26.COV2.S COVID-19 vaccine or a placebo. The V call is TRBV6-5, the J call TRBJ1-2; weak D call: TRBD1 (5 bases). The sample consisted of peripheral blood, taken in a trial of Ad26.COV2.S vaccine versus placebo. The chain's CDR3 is CASRGELYGYTF. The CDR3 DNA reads TGTGCCAGCAGGGGGGAGCTCTATGGCTACACCTTC.